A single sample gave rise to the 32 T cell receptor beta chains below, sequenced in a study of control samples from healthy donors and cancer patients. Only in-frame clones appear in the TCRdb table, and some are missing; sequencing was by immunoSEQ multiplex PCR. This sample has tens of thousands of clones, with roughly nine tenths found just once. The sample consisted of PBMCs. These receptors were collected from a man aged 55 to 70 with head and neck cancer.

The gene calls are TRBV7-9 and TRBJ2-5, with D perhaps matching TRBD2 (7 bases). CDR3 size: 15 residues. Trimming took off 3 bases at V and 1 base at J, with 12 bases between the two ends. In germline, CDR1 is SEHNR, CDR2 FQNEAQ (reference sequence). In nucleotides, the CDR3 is TGTGCCAGCAGCTTGGGGGGGGGCTCCCAAGAGACCCAGTACTTC. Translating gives CASSLGGGSQETQYF.

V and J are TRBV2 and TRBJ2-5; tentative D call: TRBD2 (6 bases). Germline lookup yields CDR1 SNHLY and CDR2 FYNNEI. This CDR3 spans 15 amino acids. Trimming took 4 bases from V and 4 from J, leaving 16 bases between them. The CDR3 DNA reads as TGTGCCAGCAGTGGGAGGGGCGTCCGGGGAGAGACCCAGTACTTC. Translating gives CASSGRGVRGETQYF.

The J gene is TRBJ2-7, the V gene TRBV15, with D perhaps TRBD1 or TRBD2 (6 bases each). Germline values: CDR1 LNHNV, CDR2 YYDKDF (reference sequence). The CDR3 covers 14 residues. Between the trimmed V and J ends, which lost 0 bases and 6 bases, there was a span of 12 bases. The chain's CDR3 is CATSRDPGASEQYF. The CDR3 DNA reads TGTGCCACCAGCAGAGACCCGGGGGCGAGCGAGCAGTACTTC.

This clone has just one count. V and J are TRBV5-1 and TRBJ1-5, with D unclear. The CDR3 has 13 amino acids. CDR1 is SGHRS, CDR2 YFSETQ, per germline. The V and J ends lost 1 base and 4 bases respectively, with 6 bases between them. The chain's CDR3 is CASSLNPNQPQHF. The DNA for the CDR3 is TGCGCCAGCAGCTTGAACCCTAATCAGCCCCAGCATTTT.

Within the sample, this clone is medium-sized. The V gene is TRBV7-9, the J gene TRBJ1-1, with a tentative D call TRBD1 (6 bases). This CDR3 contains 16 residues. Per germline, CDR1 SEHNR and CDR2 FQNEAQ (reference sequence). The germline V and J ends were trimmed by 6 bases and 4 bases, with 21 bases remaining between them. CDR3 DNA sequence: TGTGCCAGCAGAGGAGTACCAGGGGTTTCGGGCACTGAAGCTTTCTTT. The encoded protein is CASRGVPGVSGTEAFF.

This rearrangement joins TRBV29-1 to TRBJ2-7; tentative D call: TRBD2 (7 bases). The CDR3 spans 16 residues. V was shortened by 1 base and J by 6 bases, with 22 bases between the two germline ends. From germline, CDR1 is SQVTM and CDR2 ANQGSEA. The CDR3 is CSVEAPLRGGTGEQYF. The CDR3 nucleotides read TGCAGCGTTGAAGCTCCGCTAAGGGGGGGGACGGGCGAGCAGTACTTC.

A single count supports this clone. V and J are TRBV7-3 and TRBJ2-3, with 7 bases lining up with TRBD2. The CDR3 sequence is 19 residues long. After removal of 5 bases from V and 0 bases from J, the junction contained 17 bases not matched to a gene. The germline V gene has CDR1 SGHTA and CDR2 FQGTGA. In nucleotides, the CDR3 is TGTGCCAGCAGCCCCCTTGGGGGGAGGGCGGGACGAAGCACAGATACGCAGTATTTT. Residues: CASSPLGGRAGRSTDTQYF.

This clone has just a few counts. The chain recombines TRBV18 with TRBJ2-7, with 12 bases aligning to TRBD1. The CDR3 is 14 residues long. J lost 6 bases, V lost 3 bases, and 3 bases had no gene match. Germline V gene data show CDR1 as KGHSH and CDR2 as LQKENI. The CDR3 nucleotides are TGTGCCAGCTCACCCGGGACAGGGGGCGGCGAGCAGTACTTC. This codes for CASSPGTGGGEQYF.

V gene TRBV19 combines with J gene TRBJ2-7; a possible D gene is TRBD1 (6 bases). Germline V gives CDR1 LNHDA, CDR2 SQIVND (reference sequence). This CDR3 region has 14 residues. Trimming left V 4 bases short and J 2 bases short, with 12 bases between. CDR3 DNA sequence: TGTGCCAGTAGTAGTAATGGACAGACCTACGAGCAGTACTTC. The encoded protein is CASSSNGQTYEQYF.

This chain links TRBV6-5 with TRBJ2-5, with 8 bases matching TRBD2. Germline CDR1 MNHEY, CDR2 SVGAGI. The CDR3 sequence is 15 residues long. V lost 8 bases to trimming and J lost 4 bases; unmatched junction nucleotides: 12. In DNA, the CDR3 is TGTGCCAGCTCTCGGAACGGGGGGGATCGAGAGACCCAGTACTTC. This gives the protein CASSRNGGDRETQYF.

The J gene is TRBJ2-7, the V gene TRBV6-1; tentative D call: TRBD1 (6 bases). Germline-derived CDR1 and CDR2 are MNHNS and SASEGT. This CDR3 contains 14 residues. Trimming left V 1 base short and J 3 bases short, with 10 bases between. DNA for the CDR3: TGTGCCAGCAGTGAAGGTCCACAGGGCTACGAGCAGTACTTC. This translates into CASSEGPQGYEQYF.

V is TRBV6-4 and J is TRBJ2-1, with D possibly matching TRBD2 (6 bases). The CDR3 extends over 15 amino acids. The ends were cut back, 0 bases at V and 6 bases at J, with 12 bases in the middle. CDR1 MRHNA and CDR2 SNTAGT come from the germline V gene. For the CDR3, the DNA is TGTGCCAGCAGTGACTCCGGGGGAGGAAGCAATGAGCAGTTCTTC. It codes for CASSDSGGGSNEQFF.

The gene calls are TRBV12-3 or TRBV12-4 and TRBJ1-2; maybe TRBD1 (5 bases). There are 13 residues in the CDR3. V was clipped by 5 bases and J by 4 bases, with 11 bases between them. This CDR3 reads CASSEGQGYGYTF. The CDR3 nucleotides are TGTGCCAGCAGTGAAGGCCAGGGCTATGGCTACACCTTC.

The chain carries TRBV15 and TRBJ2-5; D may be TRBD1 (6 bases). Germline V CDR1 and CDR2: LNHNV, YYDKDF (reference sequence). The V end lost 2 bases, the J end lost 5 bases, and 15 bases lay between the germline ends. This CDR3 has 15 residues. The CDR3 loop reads CATSRPQGSGETQYF. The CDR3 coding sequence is TGTGCCACCAGCAGACCCCAGGGGAGTGGGGAGACCCAGTACTTC.

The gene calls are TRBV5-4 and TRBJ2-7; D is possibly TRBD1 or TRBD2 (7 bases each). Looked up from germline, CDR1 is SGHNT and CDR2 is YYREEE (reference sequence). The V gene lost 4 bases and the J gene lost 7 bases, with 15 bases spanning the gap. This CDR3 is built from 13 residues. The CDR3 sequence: CASSTQGGGEQYF. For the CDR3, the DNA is TGTGCCAGCAGCACCCAGGGGGGGGGTGAGCAGTACTTC.

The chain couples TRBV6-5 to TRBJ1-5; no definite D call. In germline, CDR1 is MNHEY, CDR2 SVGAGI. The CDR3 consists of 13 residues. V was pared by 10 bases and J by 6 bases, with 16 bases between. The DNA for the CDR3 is TGTGCCATCCTAGGAGGGAGCTCTCAGCCCCAGCATTTT. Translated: CAILGGSSQPQHF.

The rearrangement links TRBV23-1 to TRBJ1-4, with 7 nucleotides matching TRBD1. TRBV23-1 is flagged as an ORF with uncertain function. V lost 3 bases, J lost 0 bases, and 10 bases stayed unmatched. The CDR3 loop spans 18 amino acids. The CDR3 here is CASSHFGRTGATNEKLFF. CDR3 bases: TGCGCCAGCAGTCACTTTGGAAGGACAGGAGCAACTAATGAAAAACTGTTTTTT.

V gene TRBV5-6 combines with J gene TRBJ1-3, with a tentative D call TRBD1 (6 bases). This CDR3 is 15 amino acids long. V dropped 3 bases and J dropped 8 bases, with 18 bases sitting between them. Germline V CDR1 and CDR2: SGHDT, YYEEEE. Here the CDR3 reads CASSWTQGRRHTIYF. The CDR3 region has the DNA TGTGCCAGCAGCTGGACCCAGGGGAGACGGCACACCATATATTTT. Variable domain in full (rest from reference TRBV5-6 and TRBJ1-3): DAGVTQSPTHLIKTRGQQVTLRCSPKSGHDTVSWYQQALGQGPQFIFQYYEEEERQRGNFPDRFSGHQFPNYSSELNVNALLLGDSALYLCASSWTQGRRHTIYFGEGSWLTVV.

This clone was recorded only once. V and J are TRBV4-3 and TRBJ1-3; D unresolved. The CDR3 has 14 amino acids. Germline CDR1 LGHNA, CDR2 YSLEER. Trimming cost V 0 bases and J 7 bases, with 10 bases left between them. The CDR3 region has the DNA TGCGCCAGCAGCCAAGATACCTCCCGGAACACCATATATTTT. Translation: CASSQDTSRNTIYF.

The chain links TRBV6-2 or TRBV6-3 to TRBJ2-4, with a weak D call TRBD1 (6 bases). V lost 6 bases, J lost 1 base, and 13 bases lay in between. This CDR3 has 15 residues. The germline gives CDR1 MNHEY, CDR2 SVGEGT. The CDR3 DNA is TGTGCCAGCAGCAGGGGAAATTACGCCAAAAACATTCAGTACTTC. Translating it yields CASSRGNYAKNIQYF.

The chain's CDR3 is CASSYSNGNTDTQYF. The DNA of the CDR3 is TGTGCCAGCAGTTACTCGAACGGGAACACAGATACGCAGTATTTT. The rearrangement uses TRBV6-6 and TRBJ2-3; D is perhaps TRBD2 (5 bases). Germline V lookup: CDR1 MNHNY, CDR2 SVGAGI (reference sequence). V was trimmed by 0 bases and J by 2 bases, leaving 9 bases between them. CDR3 size: 15 residues.

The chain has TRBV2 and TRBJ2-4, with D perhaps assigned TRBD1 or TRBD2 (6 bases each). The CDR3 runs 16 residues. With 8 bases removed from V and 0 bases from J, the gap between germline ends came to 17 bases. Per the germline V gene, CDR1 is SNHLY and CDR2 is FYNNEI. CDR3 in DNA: TGTGCCAGCTACGGGGGCGAGGGGGGAGCCAAAAACATTCAGTACTTC. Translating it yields CASYGGEGGAKNIQYF.

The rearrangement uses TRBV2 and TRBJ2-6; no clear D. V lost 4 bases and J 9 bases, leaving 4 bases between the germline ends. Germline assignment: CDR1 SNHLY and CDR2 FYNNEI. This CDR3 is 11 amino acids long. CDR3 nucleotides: TGTGCCAGCAGTGTAAACAACGTCCTGACTTTC. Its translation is CASSVNNVLTF.

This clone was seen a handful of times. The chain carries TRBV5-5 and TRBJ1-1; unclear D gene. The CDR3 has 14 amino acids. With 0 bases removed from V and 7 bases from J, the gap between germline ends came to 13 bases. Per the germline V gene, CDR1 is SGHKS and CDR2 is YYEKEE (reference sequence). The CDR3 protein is CASSLVAFGGEAFF. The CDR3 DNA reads TGTGCCAGCAGCTTGGTGGCCTTCGGCGGTGAAGCTTTCTTT. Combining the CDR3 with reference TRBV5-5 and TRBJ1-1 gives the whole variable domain DAGVTQSPTHLIKTRGQQVTLRCSPISGHKSVSWYQQVLGQGPQFIFQYYEKEERGRGNFPDRFSARQFPNYSSELNVNALLLGDSALYLCASSLVAFGGEAFFGQGTRLTVV.

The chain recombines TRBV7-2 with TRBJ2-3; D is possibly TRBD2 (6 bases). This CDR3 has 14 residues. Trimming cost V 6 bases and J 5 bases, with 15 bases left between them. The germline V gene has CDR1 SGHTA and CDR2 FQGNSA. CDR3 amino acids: CASSRLGGGDTQYF. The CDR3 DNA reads TGTGCCAGCAGTCGATTGGGGGGTGGAGATACGCAGTATTTT.

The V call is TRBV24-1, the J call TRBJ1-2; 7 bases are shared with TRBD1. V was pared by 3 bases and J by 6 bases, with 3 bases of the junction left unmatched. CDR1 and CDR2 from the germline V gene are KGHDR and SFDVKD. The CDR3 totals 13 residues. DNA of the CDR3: TGTGCCACCAGTGATCCTCAGGGGGATGGCTACACCTTC. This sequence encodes CATSDPQGDGYTF.

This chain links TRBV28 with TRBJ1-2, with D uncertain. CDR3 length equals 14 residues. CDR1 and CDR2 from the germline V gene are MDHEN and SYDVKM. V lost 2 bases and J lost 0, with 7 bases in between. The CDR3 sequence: CASSLGQANYGYTF. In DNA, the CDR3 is TGTGCCAGCAGTTTAGGCCAAGCTAACTATGGCTACACCTTC.

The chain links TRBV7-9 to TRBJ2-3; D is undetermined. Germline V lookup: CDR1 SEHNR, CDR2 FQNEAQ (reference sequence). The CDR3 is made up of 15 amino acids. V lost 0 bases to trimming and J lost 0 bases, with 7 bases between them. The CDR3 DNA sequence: TGTGCCAGCAGCTTAGCGAACCCTAGCACAGATACGCAGTATTTT. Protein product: CASSLANPSTDTQYF. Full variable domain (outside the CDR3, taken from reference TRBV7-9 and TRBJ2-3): DTGVSQNPRHKITKRGQNVTFRCDPISEHNRLYWYRQTLGQGPEFLTYFQNEAQLEKSRLLSDRFSAERPKGSFSTLEIQRTEQGDSAMYLCASSLANPSTDTQYFGPGTRLTVL.

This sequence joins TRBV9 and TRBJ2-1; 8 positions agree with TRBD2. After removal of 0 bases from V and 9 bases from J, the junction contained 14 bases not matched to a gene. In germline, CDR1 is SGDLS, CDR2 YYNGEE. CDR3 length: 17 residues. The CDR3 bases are TGTGCCAGCAGCGTAGATCCAGGGGCGGGAGGAAGGGGTGAGCAGTTCTTC. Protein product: CASSVDPGAGGRGEQFF.

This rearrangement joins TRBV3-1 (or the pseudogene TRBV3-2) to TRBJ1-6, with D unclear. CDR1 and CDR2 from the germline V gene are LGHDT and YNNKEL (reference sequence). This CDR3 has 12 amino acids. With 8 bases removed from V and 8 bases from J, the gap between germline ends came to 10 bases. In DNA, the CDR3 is TGTGCCAGCGGATCTGACGATTCACCCCTCCACTTT. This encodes CASGSDDSPLHF.

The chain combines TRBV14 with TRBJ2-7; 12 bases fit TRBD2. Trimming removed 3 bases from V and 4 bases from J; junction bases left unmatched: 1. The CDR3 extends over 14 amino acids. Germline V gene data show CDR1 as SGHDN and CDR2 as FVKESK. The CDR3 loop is CASSQGTSGYEQYF. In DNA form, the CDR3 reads TGTGCCAGCAGCCAGGGGACTAGCGGGTACGAGCAGTACTTC. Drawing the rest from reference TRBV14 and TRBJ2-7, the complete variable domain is EAGVTQFPSHSVIEKGQTVTLRCDPISGHDNLYWYRRVMGKEIKFLLHFVKESKQDESGMPNNRFLAERTGGTYSTLKVQPAELEDSGVYFCASSQGTSGYEQYFGPGTRLTVT.

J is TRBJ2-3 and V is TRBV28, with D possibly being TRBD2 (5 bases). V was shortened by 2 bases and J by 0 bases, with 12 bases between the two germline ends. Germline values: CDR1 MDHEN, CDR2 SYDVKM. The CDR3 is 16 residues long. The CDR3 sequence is CASSLPAGSSTDTQYF. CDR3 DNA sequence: TGTGCCAGCAGTTTACCGGCGGGCTCAAGCACAGATACGCAGTATTTT.